This T cell receptor (beta chain) was observed in a study of blood T cells in healthy people across ages. Study overall: Template-switching capture recovered about one barcoded beta molecule per two T cells. Findings of the study overall: Naive T cell percentage showed a strong correlation with TCR beta diversity.

The donors, all healthy, were Caucasians living in Russia, aged 6 to 90. Each donor had 7.5 to 10 milliliters of peripheral blood drawn. The V end lost 5 bases, the J end lost 8 bases, and 13 bases lay between the germline ends. This CDR3 is built from 13 residues. A second PCR of about 7 to 12 cycles used a sample-barcoded 5' primer and a J-beta primer mix. From the 5' RACE reads, TCRdb called clonotypes with MiXCR, one entry per CDR3 protein. Seen here are over 1,300,000 distinct CDR3 sequences, 45% to 70% observed once, and the top ten hold 6.5% to 8.5%. A word on this clonotype: Its antigen is still unknown.

This TCR came from a man aged 18 to 29 in good health. The sample taken for sequencing was blood. This sequence joins TRBV12-3 or TRBV12-4 and TRBJ2-1; D could derive from TRBD1 or TRBD2 (6 bases each). The CDR3 region has the DNA TGTGCCAGCAGTCCGGTGGGGGGCGATGAGCAGTTCTTC. It encodes CASSPVGGDEQFF.